A single T cell receptor beta chain is shown here with its context. Its antigen is currently not known. No much larger clonotype is one base removed from it; base qualities were not supplied. The library relied on 5' RACE. This sample was sequenced with an Illumina HiSeq 2500. The second PCR ran for roughly 7 to 12 cycles and used a J-beta primer mix along with a sample-barcoded 5' primer. A template-switch 5' adaptor carrying 12 random nucleotides introduced a unique molecular identifier onto each TCR beta cDNA molecule. Each sample yielded at least 3 million CDR3-containing paired-end reads. First-strand cDNA synthesis was performed from all RNA using the Mint cDNA synthesis kit, with priming by a TRBC-specific oligonucleotide. All cDNA was treated with uracil-DNA glycosylase and then went through a first 18-cycle PCR with the universal primers M1SS and BC2_uni_R. Concerning the study's data processing: Each sample was normalized by randomly selecting 1 million high-quality reads, each carrying a distinct molecular identifier. Instead of being binned into consensus sequences, reads with shared molecular identifiers were discarded. MiTCR, run with a Q25 quality threshold and the strictest error-elimination algorithm, handled CDR3 identification, clonotype clustering and error correction. A nonparametric unseen species model with Euler transformation was used to estimate lower-bound total TCR beta diversity. TCRdb reanalyzed the raw reads on its own, using fastp at Q25 for trimming and MiXCR for clone calling, and kept in-frame beta chains. CDR3 protein duplicates are merged, each entry listing the most common genes and DNA. TCRdb, not the authors, supplied the V and J calls. The sample contains hundreds of thousands of distinct CDR3 sequences, more than 55% of them found a single time. Roughly 25% of the sample lies in the top ten.

The CDR1 and CDR2 encoded by the germline V gene are SGHTA and FQGTGA. V has 5 bases trimmed and J has 10 bases trimmed; junction bases matching no gene number 6. The CDR3 goes from the cysteine to the phenylalanine over 12 residues. Only the CDR3 DNA is retained, 36 bases long and in frame from the first base. Systemically healthy Caucasian individuals from Russia, approximately 39 in total and aged about 6 to 90 years, were included as donors. Ten milliliters of peripheral blood were collected from each donor into EDTA-treated Vacutainer tubes. Ficoll-Paque density-gradient centrifugation was used to isolate PBMCs, with at least 7 million per sample. Total RNA was extracted from PBMCs with Trizol reagent, with at least 5 micrograms obtained per sample. Naive CD45RAhigh/CD27high T cell percentages were measured by flow cytometry on a PBMC aliquot from every donor. The sample originates from a study of blood T cells in healthy people across ages (dated by TCRdb to 2013 to 2016). Turning to the overall study: In model experiments, template switching captured roughly one uniquely barcoded TCR beta cDNA molecule for every two T cells. Donors of different ages were randomly distributed across sequencing lanes to avoid experimental bias. To track age-related changes in TCR beta repertoire diversity, the study relied on deep sequencing normalized with unique cDNA molecular identifiers. The donors were divided into four age groups: young (average approximately 15 years), middle-aged (about 39), aged (roughly 66) and long-lived (about 90). Using the same blood draw, the study looked at two additional independent replicas of 1 million unique cDNA reads for two donors, one aged 18 to 29 and the other aged 80 or older. What the work shows at the level of the full study, not this receptor alone: Since profiling was done on bulk unsorted PBMCs, naive and antigen-experienced compartments could not be conclusively compared. The CMV infection status of donors was not known, potentially confounding age-related changes in expanded clonotypes. Estimates of total diversity based on one million sequenced T cells were considered lower bounds and underestimates. A strong correlation was found between observed TCR beta diversity and the percentage of naive T cells measured by flow cytometry. Compared with the aged group, the long-lived group had more naive CD4+ T cells, fewer expanded clones and increased TCR diversity, a pattern suggesting age selection. Observed TCR beta diversity per million T cells fell roughly linearly with age, and a significant reduction was already apparent by age around 36.

Material for sequencing was blood. The sequence came from a man between 40 and 49 years old in good health. The V and J genes are TRBV7-3 and TRBJ2-7, with 9 middle bases fitting TRBD1. CDR3 protein: CASSNDRGVQYF. The DNA is TGTGCCAGCAGCAACGACAGGGGGGTCCAGTACTTC. With the rest looked up from the reference TRBV7-3 and TRBJ2-7 genes rather than sequenced, the full variable domain is GAGVSQTPSNKVTEKGKYVELRCDPISGHTALYWYRQSLGQGPEFLIYFQGTGAADDSGLPNDRFFAVRPEGSVSTLKIQRTERGDSAVYLCASSNDRGVQYFGPGTRLTVT.